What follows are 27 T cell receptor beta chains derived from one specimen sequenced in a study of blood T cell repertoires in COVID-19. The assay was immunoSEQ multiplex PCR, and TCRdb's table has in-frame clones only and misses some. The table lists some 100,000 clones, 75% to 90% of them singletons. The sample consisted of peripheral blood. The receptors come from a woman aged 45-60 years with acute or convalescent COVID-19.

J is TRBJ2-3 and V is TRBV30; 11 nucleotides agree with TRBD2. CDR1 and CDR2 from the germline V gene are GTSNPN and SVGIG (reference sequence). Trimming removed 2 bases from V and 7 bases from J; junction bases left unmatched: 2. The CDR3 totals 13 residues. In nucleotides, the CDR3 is TGTGCCTGGAGTTTAGCGGGGGGGCATACGCAGTATTTT. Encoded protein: CAWSLAGGHTQYF.

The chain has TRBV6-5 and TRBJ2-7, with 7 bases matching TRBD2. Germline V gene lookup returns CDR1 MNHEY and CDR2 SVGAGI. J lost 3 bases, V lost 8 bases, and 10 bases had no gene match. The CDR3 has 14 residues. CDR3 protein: CASLRGEGNYEQYF. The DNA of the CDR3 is TGTGCCAGCCTCCGCGGGGAGGGCAACTACGAGCAGTACTTC.

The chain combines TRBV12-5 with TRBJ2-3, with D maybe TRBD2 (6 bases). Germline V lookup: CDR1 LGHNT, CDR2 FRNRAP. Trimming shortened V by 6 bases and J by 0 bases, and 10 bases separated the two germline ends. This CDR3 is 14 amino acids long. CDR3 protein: CASGRGSSTDTQYF. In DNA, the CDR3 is TGTGCTAGTGGGCGGGGCAGCAGCACAGATACGCAGTATTTT.

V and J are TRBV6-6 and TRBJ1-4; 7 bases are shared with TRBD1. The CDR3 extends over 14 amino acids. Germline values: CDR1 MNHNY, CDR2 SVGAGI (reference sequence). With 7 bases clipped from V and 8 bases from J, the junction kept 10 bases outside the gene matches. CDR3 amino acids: CASTDRGPYEKLFF. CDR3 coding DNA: TGTGCCAGCACAGATAGGGGGCCCTACGAAAAACTGTTTTTT.

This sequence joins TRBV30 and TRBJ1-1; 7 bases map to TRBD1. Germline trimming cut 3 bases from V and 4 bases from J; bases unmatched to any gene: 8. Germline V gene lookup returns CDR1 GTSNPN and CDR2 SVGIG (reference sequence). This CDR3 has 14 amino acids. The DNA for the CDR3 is TGTGCCTGGAGCAATTCCAGGGGGAGCACTGAAGCTTTCTTT. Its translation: CAWSNSRGSTEAFF.

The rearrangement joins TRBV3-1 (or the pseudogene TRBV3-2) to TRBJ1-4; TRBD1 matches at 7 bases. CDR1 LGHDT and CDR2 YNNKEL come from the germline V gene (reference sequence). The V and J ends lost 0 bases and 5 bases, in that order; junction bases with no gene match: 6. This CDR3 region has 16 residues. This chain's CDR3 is CASSQDTGTDNEKLFF. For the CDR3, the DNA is TGTGCCAGCAGCCAAGATACCGGGACAGACAATGAAAAACTGTTTTTT.

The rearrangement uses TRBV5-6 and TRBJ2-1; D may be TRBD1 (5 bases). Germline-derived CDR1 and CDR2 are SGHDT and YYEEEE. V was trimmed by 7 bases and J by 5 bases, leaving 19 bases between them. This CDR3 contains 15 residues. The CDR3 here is CASHALDSLNNEQFF. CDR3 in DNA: TGTGCCAGCCATGCCCTCGACAGCTTAAACAATGAGCAGTTCTTC.

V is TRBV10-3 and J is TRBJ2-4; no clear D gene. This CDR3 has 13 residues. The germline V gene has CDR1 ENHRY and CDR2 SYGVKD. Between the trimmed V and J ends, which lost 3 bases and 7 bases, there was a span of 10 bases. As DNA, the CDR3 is TGTGCCATCAGTGAAGAGCCGAGGAACATTCAGTACTTC. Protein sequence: CAISEEPRNIQYF.

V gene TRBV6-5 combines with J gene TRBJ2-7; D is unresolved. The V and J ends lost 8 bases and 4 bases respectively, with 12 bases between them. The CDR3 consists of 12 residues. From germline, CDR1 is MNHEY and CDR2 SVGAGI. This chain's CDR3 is CASHGFFYEQYF. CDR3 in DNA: TGTGCCAGCCACGGGTTTTTTTACGAGCAGTACTTC.

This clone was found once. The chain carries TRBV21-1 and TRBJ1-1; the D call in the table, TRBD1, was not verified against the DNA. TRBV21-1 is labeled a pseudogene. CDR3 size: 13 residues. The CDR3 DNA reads TGTGCCAGCGTTACCAGGATGAACACTGAAGCTTTCTTT. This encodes CASVTRMNTEAFF.

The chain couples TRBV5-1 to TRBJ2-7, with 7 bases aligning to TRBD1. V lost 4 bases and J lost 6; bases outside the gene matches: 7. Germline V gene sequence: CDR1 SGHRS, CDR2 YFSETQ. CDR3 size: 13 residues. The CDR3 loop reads CASSEGTDREQYF. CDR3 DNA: TGCGCCAGCAGCGAAGGGACAGACCGCGAGCAGTACTTC.

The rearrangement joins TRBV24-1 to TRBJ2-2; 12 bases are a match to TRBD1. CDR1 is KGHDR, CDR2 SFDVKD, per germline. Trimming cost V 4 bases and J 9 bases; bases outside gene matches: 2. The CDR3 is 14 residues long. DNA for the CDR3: TGTGCCACCAGTGAGGGACAGGGGGCCAGGGAGCTGTTTTTT. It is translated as CATSEGQGARELFF.

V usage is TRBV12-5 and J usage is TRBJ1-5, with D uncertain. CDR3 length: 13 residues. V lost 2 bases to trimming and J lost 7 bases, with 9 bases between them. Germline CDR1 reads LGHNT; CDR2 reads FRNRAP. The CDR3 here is CASGLSTTQPQHF. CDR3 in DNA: TGTGCTAGTGGTTTGAGTACTACCCAGCCCCAGCATTTT.

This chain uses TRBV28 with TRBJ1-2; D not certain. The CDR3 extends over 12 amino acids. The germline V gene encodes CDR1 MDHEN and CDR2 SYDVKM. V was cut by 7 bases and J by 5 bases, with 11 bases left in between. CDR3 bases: TGTGCCAGCACCCTTCGGGGTTATGGCTACACCTTC. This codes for CASTLRGYGYTF.

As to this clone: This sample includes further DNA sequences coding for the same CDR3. DNA of the CDR3: TGCGCCAGCAGGACAGACTCCTATGGCTACACCTTC. Encoded protein: CASRTDSYGYTF. V is TRBV10-2 and J is TRBJ1-2, with D tentatively TRBD1 (5 bases). Trimming shortened V by 6 bases and J by 4 bases, and 9 bases separated the two germline ends. The CDR3 totals 12 residues. Germline V CDR1 and CDR2: WSHSY, SAAADI.

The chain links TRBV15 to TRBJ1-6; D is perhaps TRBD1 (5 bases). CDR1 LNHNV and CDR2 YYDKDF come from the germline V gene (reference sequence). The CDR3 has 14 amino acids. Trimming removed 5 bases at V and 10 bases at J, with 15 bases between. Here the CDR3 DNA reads TGTGCCACCAGCCCTTCGGCCAGGGAATCACCCCTCCACTTT. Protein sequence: CATSPSARESPLHF.

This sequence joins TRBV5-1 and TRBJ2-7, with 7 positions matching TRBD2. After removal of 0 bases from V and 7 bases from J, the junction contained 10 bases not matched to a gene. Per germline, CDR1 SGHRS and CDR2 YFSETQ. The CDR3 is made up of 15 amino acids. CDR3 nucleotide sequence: TGCGCCAGCAGCTTGGATGCTAGCGGTTCGGGTGAGCAGTACTTC. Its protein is CASSLDASGSGEQYF.

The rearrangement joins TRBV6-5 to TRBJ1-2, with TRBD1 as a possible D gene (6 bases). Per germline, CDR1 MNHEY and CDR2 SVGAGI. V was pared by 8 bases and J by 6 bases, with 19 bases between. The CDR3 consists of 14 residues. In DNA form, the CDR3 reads TGTGCCAGCGAGGGGGGGGATTATACACATGGCTACACCTTC. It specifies CASEGGDYTHGYTF.

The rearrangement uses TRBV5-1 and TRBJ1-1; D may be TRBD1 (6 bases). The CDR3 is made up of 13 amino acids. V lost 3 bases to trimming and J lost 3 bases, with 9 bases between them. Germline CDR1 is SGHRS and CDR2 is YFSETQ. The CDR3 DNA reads TGCGCCAGCAGCTCCACAGGGTACACTGAAGCTTTCTTT. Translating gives CASSSTGYTEAFF.

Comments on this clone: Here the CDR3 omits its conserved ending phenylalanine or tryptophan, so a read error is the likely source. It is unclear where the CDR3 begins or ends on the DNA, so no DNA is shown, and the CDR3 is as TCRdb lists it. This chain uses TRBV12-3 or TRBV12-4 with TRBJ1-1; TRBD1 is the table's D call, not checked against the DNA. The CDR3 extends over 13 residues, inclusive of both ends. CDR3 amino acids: CASSPRDRGKGVS.

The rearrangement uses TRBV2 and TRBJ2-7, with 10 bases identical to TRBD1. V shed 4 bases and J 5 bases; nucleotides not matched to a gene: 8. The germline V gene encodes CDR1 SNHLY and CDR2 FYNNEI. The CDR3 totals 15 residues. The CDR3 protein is CASSGYGQGVHEQYF. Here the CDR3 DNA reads TGTGCCAGCAGTGGGTATGGACAGGGGGTCCACGAGCAGTACTTC.

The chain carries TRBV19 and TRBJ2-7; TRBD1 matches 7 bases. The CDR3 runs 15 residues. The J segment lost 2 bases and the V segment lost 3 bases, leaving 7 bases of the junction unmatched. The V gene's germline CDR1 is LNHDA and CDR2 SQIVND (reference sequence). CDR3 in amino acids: CASSIAPGQTYEQYF. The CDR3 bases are TGTGCCAGTAGTATCGCTCCGGGACAGACCTACGAGCAGTACTTC.

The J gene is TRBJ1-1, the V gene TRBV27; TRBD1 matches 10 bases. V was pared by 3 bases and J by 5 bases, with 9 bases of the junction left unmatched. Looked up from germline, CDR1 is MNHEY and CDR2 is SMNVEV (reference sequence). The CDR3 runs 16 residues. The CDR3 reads CASSFSPGQGSTEAFF. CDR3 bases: TGTGCCAGCAGTTTTAGCCCGGGACAGGGGTCAACTGAAGCTTTCTTT.

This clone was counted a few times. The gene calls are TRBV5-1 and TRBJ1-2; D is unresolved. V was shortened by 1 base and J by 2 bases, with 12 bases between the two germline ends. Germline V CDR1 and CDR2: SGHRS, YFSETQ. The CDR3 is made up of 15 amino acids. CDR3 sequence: CASSLIGEPNYGYTF. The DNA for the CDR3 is TGCGCCAGCAGCTTGATCGGGGAACCCAACTATGGCTACACCTTC.

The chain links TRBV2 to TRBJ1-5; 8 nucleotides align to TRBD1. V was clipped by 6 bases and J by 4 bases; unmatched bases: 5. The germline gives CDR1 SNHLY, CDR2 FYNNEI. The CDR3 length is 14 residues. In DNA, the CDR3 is TGTGCCAGCAGCCGGACAGGGCGGAATCAGCCCCAGCATTTT. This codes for CASSRTGRNQPQHF.

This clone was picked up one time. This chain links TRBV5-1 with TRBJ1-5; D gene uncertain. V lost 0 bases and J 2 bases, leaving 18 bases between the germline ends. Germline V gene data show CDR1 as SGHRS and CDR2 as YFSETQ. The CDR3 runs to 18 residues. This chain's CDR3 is CASSLAFGPGGRNQPQHF. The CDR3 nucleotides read TGCGCCAGCAGCTTGGCCTTCGGCCCAGGTGGTCGCAATCAGCCCCAGCATTTT.

The CDR3 nucleotides read TGCGCCAGCAGCCCCGGGGGAGGGGGGTATAGCAATCAGCCCCAGCATTTT. It codes for CASSPGGGGYSNQPQHF. J is TRBJ1-5 and V is TRBV5-1; D might be TRBD1 (6 bases). Germline CDR1 reads SGHRS; CDR2 reads YFSETQ. Trimming removed 4 bases at V and 0 bases at J, with 17 bases between. CDR3 length equals 17 residues.